This T cell receptor beta chain was documented in a study of blood T cells in healthy people across ages. This CDR3 is 15 amino acids long. The V segment lost 4 bases and the J segment 6 bases; nucleotides outside the gene matches: 10. The germline V gene encodes CDR1 MRHNA and CDR2 SNTAGT. Broader study findings: Possibly, changes in expanded clonotypes were confounded because donor CMV status was unknown.

Alongside a J-beta primer mix, a sample-barcoded 5' primer served in a second PCR lasting roughly 6 to 11 cycles. Unique molecular identifiers of 12 random nucleotides labeled each cDNA. TCRdb reprocessed the 5' RACE reads with MiXCR, giving one entry per CDR3 protein. The sample gives 650,000 to 800,000 distinct CDR3 sequences, roughly 44% of which show up once; around 21% is in the top ten. Ten or more counts support this clonotype. Its cognate antigen is unknown. This TCR came from a man between 60 and 75 years old in good health. V usage is TRBV6-4 and J usage is TRBJ2-7; TRBD1 agrees at 9 bases. Sequencing input: blood. The CDR3 here is CASSATGTGSSEQYF. CDR3 nucleotide sequence: TGTGCCAGCAGTGCTACCGGGACAGGGTCTTCCGAGCAGTACTTC.